This entry features one T cell receptor (beta chain) sequence. This sequence may be a read error, since a much larger clone differs from it by one base. The data are from a study of T cells after yellow fever vaccination. Study-wide results and caveats: Sorted memory subsets showed almost no vaccine-responding clonotypes on day 0. Only a small proportion of the clonotypes turned up in both the CD4 and the CD8 compartments, likely arising from convergent recombination.

Germline CDR1 reads DFQATT; CDR2 reads SNEGSKA (reference sequence). This CDR3 is 15 amino acids long. 5'RACE template switching generated TCR cDNA, adding a universal primer site and UMIs. TCRdb independently ran MiXCR on the 5' RACE reads; one entry per CDR3 protein. The data hold approximately 10,000 distinct CDR3 sequences, with about 6% observed a single time. Sequencing was performed on PBMCs, either bulk or a sorted T-cell subset (CD4+, CD8+, memory, or dextramer-sorted; not recorded which), taken on the day of the yellow fever booster vaccination. The chain joins TRBV20-1 to TRBJ2-7, with D maybe TRBD2 (6 bases). The clonotype was recovered from a man aged 25-45 years who received the YFV17D yellow fever vaccine. The CDR3 bases are TGCAGTGCTAGATTAATCGACCGCGGGGCCCACGATCAGTACTTC. It translates to CSARLIDRGAHDQYF.